A single sample is the source of the 15 T cell receptor beta chains below, sequenced in a study of T cell responses to AZD1222 COVID-19 vaccine. Measured with immunoSEQ multiplex PCR; TCRdb has only the in-frame clones, and not every one. The sample yields 100,000 to 120,000 clones, roughly 80% seen once. The specimen was peripheral blood, collected on day 0 of AZD1222 vaccination. The receptors were gathered from an adult in good health.

The V gene is TRBV7-6, the J gene TRBJ2-3; possibly TRBD1 for D (5 bases). V was trimmed by 4 bases and J by 4 bases, leaving 9 bases between them. Per the germline V gene, CDR1 is SGHVS and CDR2 is FNYEAQ. The CDR3 runs to 13 residues. As DNA, the CDR3 is TGTGCCAGCAGCTCCAGGGATGCAGATACGCAGTATTTT. Its translation: CASSSRDADTQYF.

The V gene is TRBV24-1, the J gene TRBJ2-2; D is ambiguous. V dropped 0 bases and J dropped 5 bases, with 0 bases sitting between them. The CDR3 sequence is 12 residues long. The V gene's germline CDR1 is KGHDR and CDR2 SFDVKD. In DNA form, the CDR3 reads TGTGCCACCAGTGATTTGACCGGGGAGCTGTTTTTT. Translated: CATSDLTGELFF.

This clone has a single count. J is TRBJ2-1 and V is TRBV7-6, with 8 bases lining up with TRBD1. Per germline, CDR1 SGHVS and CDR2 FNYEAQ. The CDR3 length is 14 residues. Germline trimming cut 4 bases from V and 10 bases from J; bases unmatched to any gene: 9. The CDR3 protein is CASSSRDRRGEQFF. Here the CDR3 DNA reads TGTGCCAGCAGCTCCCGGGACAGGCGCGGGGAGCAGTTCTTC.

The chain joins TRBV5-1 to TRBJ1-5, with 8 bases fitting TRBD1. V lost 0 bases, J lost 6 bases, and 5 bases stayed unmatched. The CDR3 extends over 15 amino acids. Germline lookup yields CDR1 SGHRS and CDR2 YFSETQ. The CDR3 region has the DNA TGCGCCAGCAGCTTGGGACAGGGGCCATCTCAGCCCCAGCATTTT. Translated: CASSLGQGPSQPQHF.

The chain combines TRBV5-6 with TRBJ2-2, with 7 bases matching TRBD2. This CDR3 spans 15 amino acids. CDR1 is SGHDT and CDR2 is YYEEEE in the germline V gene. J was trimmed by 5 bases and V by 0 bases; bases with no gene match: 4. For the CDR3, the DNA is TGTGCCAGCAGCTTGGAGCGGGGTTTGACCGGGGAGCTGTTTTTT. It specifies CASSLERGLTGELFF.

The chain couples TRBV5-4 to TRBJ1-4, with D perhaps matching TRBD1 (5 bases). CDR3 length equals 14 residues. V lost 1 base and J lost 5, with 9 bases in between. The V gene's germline CDR1 is SGHNT and CDR2 YYREEE (reference sequence). As DNA, the CDR3 is TGTGCCAGCAGCTTGTACGGGGGAAATGAAAAACTGTTTTTT. Translation: CASSLYGGNEKLFF.

This clone has only one observation. This chain joins TRBV5-4 and TRBJ1-3; D perhaps matches TRBD1 (5 bases). Trimming cost V 4 bases and J 0 bases, with 8 bases left between them. This CDR3 contains 14 residues. Germline lookup yields CDR1 SGHNT and CDR2 YYREEE (reference sequence). The CDR3 reads CASSAGDSGNTIYF. The CDR3 DNA reads as TGTGCCAGCAGCGCGGGGGACTCTGGAAACACCATATATTTT.

The chain links TRBV7-2 to TRBJ1-1, with TRBD1 identical over 8 bases. CDR1 is SGHTA, CDR2 FQGNSA, per germline. With V trimmed by 2 bases and J by 11 bases, 22 bases remained unmatched. The CDR3 has 18 amino acids. CDR3 DNA sequence: TGTGCCAGCAGCTTAAATAACGTTGTTAGGCAGAACAGGGGGTCGGCTTTCTTT. This translates into CASSLNNVVRQNRGSAFF.

J is TRBJ2-7 and V is TRBV12-5; the D gene is possibly TRBD2 (5 bases). Germline assignment: CDR1 LGHNT and CDR2 FRNRAP. V was pared by 1 base and J by 6 bases, with 13 bases between. The CDR3 sequence is 14 residues long. This CDR3 reads CASGLANSRVEQYF. The CDR3, as DNA: TGTGCTAGTGGTTTGGCTAACTCGAGGGTCGAGCAGTACTTC.

The chain combines TRBV7-9 with TRBJ1-5; no definite D call. The CDR3 extends over 14 amino acids. Trimming left V 4 bases short and J 3 bases short, with 10 bases between. Germline CDR1 SEHNR, CDR2 FQNEAQ (reference sequence). The CDR3 coding sequence is TGTGCCAGCAGCTCGTGGCGCACCAATCAGCCCCAGCATTTT. It specifies CASSSWRTNQPQHF.

Concerning this clone itself: Other DNA sequences in this sample translate to the same CDR3. The chain links TRBV5-1 to TRBJ1-1, with D unclear. The CDR3 loop spans 13 amino acids. Germline assignment: CDR1 SGHRS and CDR2 YFSETQ. Between the trimmed V and J ends, which lost 5 bases and 0 bases, there was a span of 8 bases. The CDR3 nucleotides read TGCGCCAGCAGTGTACAGCTGAACACTGAAGCTTTCTTT. It translates to CASSVQLNTEAFF.

For this clone: This specimen includes other DNA sequences encoding the same CDR3. This chain links TRBV7-8 with TRBJ1-4, with a weak D call TRBD1 (6 bases). The germline V and J ends were trimmed by 5 bases and 8 bases, with 9 bases remaining between them. Germline loops: CDR1 SGHVS, CDR2 FQNEAQ. The CDR3 has 12 amino acids. CDR3 protein: CASSPQGEKLFF. Written as DNA, the CDR3 is TGTGCCAGCAGCCCGCAGGGGGAAAAACTGTTTTTT.

The chain has TRBV7-2 and TRBJ1-3, with 7 bases matching TRBD1. V lost 3 bases to trimming and J lost 4 bases; unmatched junction nucleotides: 9. The CDR3 contains 16 residues. The germline gives CDR1 SGHTA, CDR2 FQGNSA. In DNA, the CDR3 is TGTGCCAGCAGCTTGGGACAGCTCAGGGGAGGAAACACCATATATTTT. This gives the protein CASSLGQLRGGNTIYF.

V usage is TRBV5-1 and J usage is TRBJ2-3; the D gene is possibly TRBD1 (6 bases). V dropped 10 bases and J dropped 4 bases, with 28 bases sitting between them. Germline V gene lookup returns CDR1 SGHRS and CDR2 YFSETQ. This CDR3 comprises 17 residues. The CDR3 here is CASRGHGWAGAPDTQYF. The DNA for the CDR3 is TGCGCCTCTCGGGGTCATGGATGGGCAGGGGCTCCAGATACGCAGTATTTT. Based on the CDR3 plus reference TRBV5-1 and TRBJ2-3, the full variable domain is KAGVTQTPRYLIKTRGQQVTLSCSPISGHRSVSWYQQTPGQGLQFLFEYFSETQRNKGNFPGRFSGRQFSNSRSEMNVSTLELGDSALYLCASRGHGWAGAPDTQYFGPGTRLTVL.

This clone was recorded many times. The V and J genes are TRBV5-4 and TRBJ2-3, with TRBD2 matching 15 bases. This CDR3 comprises 18 residues. Germline loops: CDR1 SGHNT, CDR2 YYREEE (reference sequence). V dropped 4 bases and J dropped 6; count of bases not matched to a gene: 12. CDR3 loop: CASSVMRGLAGGTDTQYF. The DNA of the CDR3 is TGTGCCAGCAGCGTCATGAGGGGACTAGCGGGGGGTACGGATACGCAGTATTTT.